This T cell receptor beta chain derives from a study of metastatic and nonmetastatic thyroid tumors. Prior to thyroid surgery, none of the patients had received any treatment. Trimming removed 3 bases from V and 4 bases from J; junction bases left unmatched: 11. The CDR3 is 15 amino acids. Germline CDR1 reads DFQATT; CDR2 reads SNEGSKA (reference sequence). TCRdb reanalyzed the PCR reads with MiXCR. The sample shows roughly 63,000 clones, 15% to 20% of them seen only once. This clone was seen ten or more times. The sample taken for sequencing was blood. The source of this sequence is a male donor with papillary thyroid cancer or a benign thyroid nodule (not recorded which). Some clones in this sample may be carry-over from other donors' samples. The chain couples TRBV20-1 to TRBJ1-1, with 7 bases that match TRBD1. The CDR3: CSARGKQGPTTEAFF. The CDR3 coding sequence is TGCAGTGCTAGGGGGAAACAGGGGCCGACCACTGAAGCTTTCTTT.